Following are 21 T cell receptor beta chains from one sample sequenced in a study of T cell changes during pregnancy in multiple sclerosis (dated by TCRdb to about 2019). The library was produced with the immunoSEQ multiplex PCR assay. TCRdb re-hosts the immuneACCESS table, in-frame sequences only. Its copies lack some clones; in the studies checked, an unresolved V gene accounts for under half of them, and the cause for the rest is not known. A total of over 90,000 clones appear in this sample, just over 90% of them only once. The biggest ten clones account for around 0.78% of the sample. This material consisted of peripheral blood, taken in the second trimester of pregnancy. These receptors were taken from a female donor in good health, enrolled as a control in a pregnancy study.

The V call is TRBV6-4, the J call TRBJ1-1; D is unresolved. With 4 bases removed from V and 1 base from J, the gap between germline ends came to 13 bases. CDR3 length equals 15 residues. The germline CDR1 and CDR2 sequences are MRHNA and SNTAGT. The CDR3 bases are TGTGCCAGCAGTGTGACTTCCCGGGGGAACACTGAAGCTTTCTTT. It encodes CASSVTSRGNTEAFF.

V and J are TRBV7-9 and TRBJ2-7; the D gene is possibly TRBD2 (5 bases). CDR3 length equals 14 residues. Germline V gives CDR1 SEHNR, CDR2 FQNEAQ (reference sequence). Trimming cost V 1 base and J 6 bases, with 13 bases left between them. CDR3 DNA sequence: TGTGCCAGCAGCTTAGACGCCGAGGGCACCGAGCAGTACTTC. Translation: CASSLDAEGTEQYF.

The rearrangement uses TRBV4-2 and TRBJ2-3, with 9 bases lining up with TRBD2. Looked up from germline, CDR1 is LGHNA and CDR2 is YNFKEQ. The CDR3 consists of 14 residues. V was clipped by 4 bases and J by 6 bases; unmatched bases: 5. CDR3 sequence (DNA): TGTGCCAGCAGCCCGGGACTAGCTACGGATACGCAGTATTTT. As protein: CASSPGLATDTQYF.

V and J are TRBV15 and TRBJ2-1; possibly TRBD2 for D (5 bases). Trimming left V 5 bases short and J 0 bases short, with 8 bases between. This CDR3 has 14 residues. Germline CDR1 and CDR2: LNHNV and YYDKDF (reference sequence). The CDR3 is CATSHGSSYNEQFF. As DNA, the CDR3 is TGTGCCACCAGCCATGGGAGCTCCTACAATGAGCAGTTCTTC. The variable domain in full, with the rest retrieved from reference TRBV15 and TRBJ2-1, is DAMVIQNPRYQVTQFGKPVTLSCSQTLNHNVMYWYQQKSSQAPKLLFHYYDKDFNNEADTPDNFQSRRPNTSFCFLDIRSPGLGDTAMYLCATSHGSSYNEQFFGPGTRLTVL.

The J gene is TRBJ2-1, the V gene TRBV7-8; weak D call: TRBD1 (6 bases). Trimming stripped 5 bases from V and 7 bases from J, with 12 bases between. Germline assignment: CDR1 SGHVS and CDR2 FQNEAQ. This CDR3 spans 13 amino acids. CDR3 DNA: TGTGCCAGCAGCCCCCTTAGGGGGAATGAGCAGTTCTTC. It is translated as CASSPLRGNEQFF.

The J gene is TRBJ1-1, the V gene TRBV10-2; possibly TRBD1 for D (5 bases). The V end was cut by 2 bases, the J end by 11 bases, with 18 bases between. The CDR3 has 14 residues. Germline-derived CDR1 and CDR2 are WSHSY and SAAADI. The chain's CDR3 is CASSERGVSRQAFF. Written as DNA, the CDR3 is TGCGCCAGCAGTGAGCGGGGGGTATCGAGACAGGCTTTCTTT.

The chain has TRBV11-2 and TRBJ2-7; D perhaps matches TRBD1 (6 bases). This CDR3 comprises 15 residues. Germline V gene lookup returns CDR1 SGHAT and CDR2 FQNNGV. Trimming took off 5 bases at V and 0 bases at J, with 14 bases between the two ends. This chain's CDR3 is CASSPRRTVSYEQYF. CDR3 nucleotide sequence: TGTGCCAGCAGCCCAAGACGGACAGTCTCCTACGAGCAGTACTTC.

This chain uses TRBV6-4 with TRBJ2-2; 7 nucleotides align to TRBD1. CDR1 MRHNA and CDR2 SNTAGT come from the germline V gene. After removal of 3 bases from V and 7 bases from J, the junction contained 5 bases not matched to a gene. This CDR3 contains 14 residues. CDR3 sequence (DNA): TGTGCCAGCAGTGAAGGGACAGTCGGCGGGGAGCTGTTTTTT. This codes for CASSEGTVGGELFF.

The chain links TRBV28 to TRBJ2-7, with 11 bases that match TRBD2. Trimming took 2 bases from V and 4 from J; bases not matched to a gene: 1. The CDR3 consists of 14 residues. Germline-derived CDR1 and CDR2 are MDHEN and SYDVKM. The CDR3 sequence is CASSLASGGYEQYF. CDR3 bases: TGTGCCAGCAGTTTAGCTAGCGGGGGGTACGAGCAGTACTTC.

This chain joins TRBV6-5 and TRBJ1-1; TRBD1 is a possible D gene (5 bases). The CDR3 extends over 16 amino acids. Trimming took 0 bases from V and 1 from J, leaving 12 bases between them. Germline V gene lookup returns CDR1 MNHEY and CDR2 SVGAGI. Written as DNA, the CDR3 is TGTGCCAGCAGTTACTCGATGGGACTGGCGAACACTGAAGCTTTCTTT. Protein product: CASSYSMGLANTEAFF.

This clone was counted once. The chain uses TRBV15 and TRBJ2-3; 7 bases agree with TRBD1. The CDR3 is made up of 15 amino acids. Unmatched junction bases numbered 6, after V lost 3 bases and J lost 3 bases. The germline CDR1 and CDR2 sequences are LNHNV and YYDKDF (reference sequence). The CDR3 region has the DNA TGTGCCACCAGCAGTGGACAGGCGGATACAGATACGCAGTATTTT. This encodes CATSSGQADTDTQYF.

The rearrangement joins TRBV7-2 to TRBJ2-7; the D gene is possibly TRBD2 (5 bases). This CDR3 is built from 15 residues. Trimming left V 3 bases short and J 3 bases short, with 15 bases between. The germline CDR1 and CDR2 sequences are SGHTA and FQGNSA. This CDR3 reads CASSFPDLDDYEQYF. CDR3 DNA sequence: TGTGCCAGCAGCTTCCCGGACTTAGATGACTACGAGCAGTACTTC. The full variable domain, with the rest looked up from reference TRBV7-2 and TRBJ2-7, is GAGVSQSPSNKVTEKGKDVELRCDPISGHTALYWYRQSLGQGLEFLIYFQGNSAPDKSGLPSDRFSAERTGGSVSTLTIQRTQQEDSAVYLCASSFPDLDDYEQYFGPGTRLTVT.

This chain uses TRBV15 with TRBJ2-2; 8 bases align to TRBD2. Germline V CDR1 and CDR2: LNHNV, YYDKDF (reference sequence). This CDR3 has 16 residues. J was trimmed by 8 bases and V by 0 bases; bases with no gene match: 8. CDR3 sequence (DNA): TGTGCCACCAGCAGAGAGCGAGCGGGAGTAGCAGGGGAGCTGTTTTTT. It translates to CATSRERAGVAGELFF.

The genes are TRBV28 and TRBJ2-7; tentatively, D is TRBD1 (5 bases). Germline CDR1 is MDHEN and CDR2 is SYDVKM. This CDR3 spans 14 amino acids. The ends were cut back, 3 bases at V and 3 bases at J, with 12 bases in the middle. The CDR3 sequence: CASSFGDQGYEQYF. The CDR3 coding sequence is TGTGCCAGCAGTTTTGGAGACCAGGGCTACGAGCAGTACTTC.

The V gene is TRBV5-1, the J gene TRBJ2-7; 7 bases align to TRBD2. The CDR3 has 14 amino acids. V was pared by 4 bases and J by 3 bases, with 7 bases of the junction left unmatched. Per germline, CDR1 SGHRS and CDR2 YFSETQ. In DNA, the CDR3 is TGCGCCAGCAGCACCCTAGCGGCCGACTACGAGCAGTACTTC. It encodes CASSTLAADYEQYF.

CDR3 in amino acids: CASSYLRGNYGYTF. CDR3 nucleotide sequence: TGTGCCAGCAGTTACTTGCGGGGGAACTATGGCTACACCTTC. The J gene is TRBJ1-2, the V gene TRBV6-5, with D tentatively TRBD1 (5 bases). Trimming left V 1 base short and J 2 bases short, with 8 bases between. This CDR3 contains 14 residues. The V gene's germline CDR1 is MNHEY and CDR2 SVGAGI.

CDR3 coding DNA: TGTGCTAGTGGTTGGGGAGGGACAGGGCAAACGTATGGCTACACCTTC. Translating gives CASGWGGTGQTYGYTF. V usage is TRBV12-5 and J usage is TRBJ1-2, with 9 bases that match TRBD1. CDR3 length: 16 residues. With 4 bases clipped from V and 5 bases from J, the junction kept 11 bases outside the gene matches. Per the germline V gene, CDR1 is LGHNT and CDR2 is FRNRAP. Combining the CDR3 with reference TRBV12-5 and TRBJ1-2 gives the whole variable domain DARVTQTPRHKVTEMGQEVTMRCQPILGHNTVFWYRQTMMQGLELLAYFRNRAPLDDSGMPKDRFSAEMPDATLATLKIQPSEPRDSAVYFCASGWGGTGQTYGYTFGSGTRLTVV.

The J gene is TRBJ2-1, the V gene TRBV2, with D maybe TRBD2 (6 bases). Trimming removed 7 bases at V and 8 bases at J, with 18 bases between. The CDR3 length is 14 residues. Germline values: CDR1 SNHLY, CDR2 FYNNEI. The CDR3 DNA sequence: TGTGCCAGCATAGAGGGCCAGGGAGGACATGAGCAGTTCTTC. Protein sequence: CASIEGQGGHEQFF.

The rearrangement uses TRBV10-1 and TRBJ1-2, with D possibly matching TRBD1 (5 bases). Trimming stripped 1 base from V and 7 bases from J, with 10 bases between. The CDR3 runs to 13 residues. Germline CDR1 and CDR2: WNHNN and SYGVQD (reference sequence). Here the CDR3 reads CASSEFAGGGYTF. For the CDR3, the DNA is TGCGCCAGCAGTGAGTTTGCCGGGGGTGGCTACACCTTC.

This chain joins TRBV5-1 and TRBJ2-2; maybe TRBD2 (7 bases). V lost 5 bases to trimming and J lost 4 bases, with 18 bases between them. The CDR3 extends over 16 amino acids. Germline CDR1 SGHRS, CDR2 YFSETQ. DNA for the CDR3: TGCGCCAGCAGTCCCCGGGGGGCGCCGGGCACCGGGGAGCTGTTTTTT. It specifies CASSPRGAPGTGELFF.

V usage is TRBV19 and J usage is TRBJ2-1; no definite D call. The CDR3 consists of 13 residues. V gave up 1 base and J gave up 5 bases, with 6 bases separating them. Germline V gene sequence: CDR1 LNHDA, CDR2 SQIVND (reference sequence). CDR3 bases: TGTGCCAGTAGTATAGGGCAGAACAATGAGCAGTTCTTC. Encoded protein: CASSIGQNNEQFF. Filled out from reference TRBV19 and TRBJ2-1, the complete variable domain reads DGGITQSPKYLFRKEGQNVTLSCEQNLNHDAMYWYRQDPGQGLRLIYYSQIVNDFQKGDIAEGYSVSREKKESFPLTVTSAQKNPTAFYLCASSIGQNNEQFFGPGTRLTVL.